A selection of T cell receptor beta chains follows, all from one sample in a study of blood T cell repertoires in COVID-19. Measured with immunoSEQ multiplex PCR; TCRdb has only the in-frame clones, and not every one. Altogether some 270,000 clones are present, 70% to 90% being singletons, with the ten largest covering under 8%. Specimen: PBMCs or T cells enriched from blood (not recorded which). The receptors here all came from a woman in her forties or fifties who had been exposed to COVID-19. CDR3s include the opening cysteine and the closing phenylalanine or tryptophan. D genes are given only for firm matches. Some rows mark clone size as missing; the rest say once, few, many or name a class of expanded clone.

V	J	D	size	DNA	CDR3
TRBV7-2	TRBJ2-5	TRBD1	-	TGTGCCAGCAGCCGGTGGGGACAGCAGGGAGCCCAGTACTTC	CASSRWGQQGAQYF
TRBV14	TRBJ1-2	-	-	TGTGCCAGCAGCCAAGTCGCAGGGGACTATGGCTACACCTTC	CASSQVAGDYGYTF
TRBV7-6	TRBJ2-3	-	-	TGTGCCAGCAGCTTACGGCAGGCTGAGGATACGCAGTATTTT	CASSLRQAEDTQYF
TRBV11-2	TRBJ2-2	TRBD1	-	TGTGCCAGCAGCTTAGAGGGACAGGCCCGTTGGAGACCCGGGGAGCTGTTTTTT	CASSLEGQARWRPGELFF
TRBV12-3/TRBV12-4	TRBJ1-2	TRBD1	-	TGTGCCAGCAGTCCTACAGGGGGCTGGGGCTACACCTTC	CASSPTGGWGYTF
TRBV7-9	TRBJ1-2	-	-	TGTGCCAGCAGCTTAGCTTCCGGGGATGGCTACACCTTC	CASSLASGDGYTF
TRBV5-1	TRBJ1-1	-	-	TGCGCCAGCAGCACCCACGCGAGCACTGAAGCTTTCTTT	CASSTHASTEAFF
TRBV5-4	TRBJ2-3	-	-	TGTGCCAGCAGCCCAGGAGATACGCAGTATTTT	CASSPGDTQYF
TRBV7-2	TRBJ1-2	-	-	TGTGCCAGCAGCTTAGGGCCGGGGACTAACTATGGCTACACCTTC	CASSLGPGTNYGYTF
TRBV11-2	TRBJ2-5	-	once	TGTGCCAGCAGCTTAAGTGGGCAGACCCAGTACTTC	CASSLSGQTQYF
TRBV27	TRBJ1-1	-	-	TGTGCCAGCAGTTGGAGGGGGGGCACGGTTCGGACTGAAGCTTTCTTT	CASSWRGGTVRTEAFF
TRBV15	TRBJ1-6	-	once	TGTGCCACCAGCAGAGATAGAGGGCTTCAAGCAGGTAATTCACCCCTCCACTTT	CATSRDRGLQAGNSPLHF
TRBV3-1/TRBV3-2	TRBJ2-2	TRBD1	once	TGTGCCAGCAGCACATCCGGGACAGGGGGAACCGGGGAGCTGTTTTTT	CASSTSGTGGTGELFF
TRBV9	TRBJ1-3	-	many	TGTGCCAGCAGCGTATCGGACACCCAAGGAAACACCATATATTTT	CASSVSDTQGNTIYF
TRBV15	TRBJ2-5	TRBD2	-	TGTGCCACCAGCAGAGGGGAGCGGGGGGGCAAGGAGACCCAGTACTTC	CATSRGERGGKETQYF
TRBV5-1	TRBJ2-1	-	-	TGCGCCAGCAGCTGGTGGGACAATGGGAATGAGCAGTTCTTC	CASSWWDNGNEQFF
TRBV10-3	TRBJ1-2	TRBD1	-	TGTGCCACGCGGGACAGGACCTCCTATGGCTACACCTTC	CATRDRTSYGYTF
TRBV7-2	TRBJ2-5	TRBD2	-	TGTGCCAGCAGCTTAGGTGGGGAGGGGACCCAGTACTTC	CASSLGGEGTQYF
TRBV15	TRBJ2-2	TRBD1	-	TGTGCCACCAGCAGACTCATAGGACAGGGAAACACCGGGGAGCTGTTTTTT	CATSRLIGQGNTGELFF
TRBV5-1	TRBJ1-4	-	few	TGCGCCAGCAGCTTTAGTGCAGGGTCGGAAAAACTGTTTTTT	CASSFSAGSEKLFF
TRBV6-2/TRBV6-3	TRBJ1-3	-	once	TGTGCCAGCAGTTACTCGTCTTATGGGGCCACCGCTGGAAACACCATATATTTT	CASSYSSYGATAGNTIYF
TRBV5-1	TRBJ2-5	TRBD2	-	TGCGCCAGCAGCTCGCAAGCGGGGGGCGTGGAGACCCAGTACTTC	CASSSQAGGVETQYF
TRBV10-3	TRBJ2-1	TRBD2	once	TGTGCCTCCCGCGGGGGGGACAATGAGCAGTTCTTC	CASRGGDNEQFF
TRBV18	TRBJ2-1	-	-	TGTGCCAGCTCACGGGAGCGCAATGAGCAGTTCTTC	CASSRERNEQFF
TRBV29-1	TRBJ1-2	TRBD1	-	TGCAGCGTTGACCCAGGGGGACATGGCTACACCTTC	CSVDPGGHGYTF
TRBV3-1/TRBV3-2	TRBJ2-5	-	-	TGTGCCAGCAGCCCCCGCGCAGCGGCAGAGACCCAGTACTTC	CASSPRAAAETQYF
TRBV11-2	TRBJ1-1	-	-	TGTGCCAGCAGCTTGAGTCGGAGTGTAGAGAGGGCTGAAGCTTTCTTT	CASSLSRSVERAEAFF
TRBV5-5	TRBJ1-2	TRBD1	-	TGTGCCAGCACCGCCGGGAGGCAGGGGGCGCGTGGCTACACCTTC	CASTAGRQGARGYTF
TRBV5-5	TRBJ1-2	TRBD1	many	TGTGCCAGCAGCGTAACAGGGGAGCGTGGCTACACCTTC	CASSVTGERGYTF
TRBV5-6	TRBJ1-2	TRBD1	-	TGTGCCAGCAGCTTTACGACAGGGTATGGCTACACCTTC	CASSFTTGYGYTF
TRBV6-1	TRBJ1-5	-	-	TGTGCCAGCAGTGAACAGGGATCACAGCCCCAGCATTTT	CASSEQGSQPQHF
TRBV27	TRBJ2-7	TRBD2	many	TGTGCCAGCAGTTTACTGGGCGGGGGGGCTGAGCAGTACTTC	CASSLLGGGAEQYF
TRBV7-9	TRBJ1-3	-	few	TGTGCCAGCAGCTTACGGGACACCATATATTTT	CASSLRDTIYF
TRBV27	TRBJ2-3	-	-	TGTGCCAGCAGTTTCCGGGGAGATACGCAGTATTTT	CASSFRGDTQYF
TRBV6-5	TRBJ1-2	-	-	TGTGCCAGCAATCGGGGGGATGGCTACACCTTC	CASNRGDGYTF
TRBV5-4	TRBJ1-1	-	-	TGTGCCAGCAGCTTTCCCCAGGGGTCGAACACTGAAGCTTTCTTT	CASSFPQGSNTEAFF
TRBV20-1	TRBJ2-7	-	-	TGCAGTGTTCAATCCTACGAGCAGTACTTC	CSVQSYEQYF
TRBV6-5	TRBJ2-2	-	-	TGTGCCAGCCTTACCACACACACCGGGGAGCTGTTTTTT	CASLTTHTGELFF
TRBV2	TRBJ1-2	-	few	TGTGCCAGCACCTCGGACAGCGCCGTTAGCACCTTC	CASTSDSAVSTF
TRBV9	TRBJ1-1	-	few	TGTGCCAGCAGCCCCGGACAAAGGATAAACACTGAAGCTTTCTTT	CASSPGQRINTEAFF
TRBV19	TRBJ2-2	-	-	TGTGCCAGTTCGCGGAACACCGGGGAGCTGTTTTTT	CASSRNTGELFF
TRBV29-1	TRBJ2-1	TRBD2	-	TGCAGCGTTGAATCCCCTCTAGCGGGGGCATACAATGAGCAGTTCTTC	CSVESPLAGAYNEQFF